Included here is one TCR beta chain sequence, with context. The antigen it binds to is not known. No base-level quality is on record; no much larger clone is a single base apart. Reading from cysteine to phenylalanine, the CDR3 counts 15 amino acids. Only the CDR3 region is kept as DNA, spanning 45 bases read in frame from base 1. Trimming accounts for 3 bases at V and 6 bases at J, while the number of junction bases matched to no gene is 8. The germline V gene sets CDR1 to SGDLS and CDR2 to YYNGEE. This sample is drawn from a study of cytomegalovirus exposure and HLA in healthy donors (dated by TCRdb to the late 2010s). Background for the entire study: According to a later analysis, the roughly 120 validation repertoires were produced on the same platform as the roughly 720 repertoires of the first cohort. The study aimed to test whether cataloging public T cell receptors could reveal signatures of past pathogen exposure. In addition to the first cohort of approximately 650 subjects, a separate validation cohort of 120 different subjects was used. The study combined high-throughput TCR immunosequencing, statistical association of individual TCRs with disease status, and machine learning to predict cytomegalovirus infection status. The investigation overall reported the following: Most TCR sequences were observed very rarely across donors, whereas some public TCRs were present in many individuals. It was suggested by the authors that the approach could potentially be generalized to other disease states and immunological phenotypes. Three of the identified cytomegalovirus-associated TCR beta chains were confirmed in vitro to be specific for cytomegalovirus antigens. In both the original and validation cohorts, the classifier was reported to diagnose cytomegalovirus status with high specificity and sensitivity. In a later analysis, TCRs clustered in the first cohort were found to also tend to co-occur in the roughly 120 validation repertoires, with approximately 94% of cluster scores above 0. In the study, approximately 160 TCR beta chains were listed as associated with cytomegalovirus. The validation cohort had no HLA typing available for a later analysis, so co-occurrence within that cohort was assessed over all 110 or so repertoires.

The donors were included in the validation cohort of 120 subjects, a group kept apart from the approximately 650-subject first cohort. The library was made by the immunoSEQ multiplex PCR assay. The published analysis was carried out like this. A statistical classification framework was built for diagnosing cytomegalovirus status from the catalog of TCR beta chain sequences. TCRdb stores this immuneACCESS table with in-frame sequences only. Part of the clones is absent; in the studies checked, under half of the shortfall reflects unresolved V genes, and no reason is known for the rest. The V and J calls and clone size were taken over from that table, and D and trimming were inferred from the DNA. The sample table records 150,000 to 200,000 clones; around four fifths of these occur just once. The ten largest make up approximately 2.4% of the sample.

The sample taken for sequencing was PBMCs. The receptor's source is a man between 25 and 39 years old in good health and CMV-seropositive. The chain uses TRBV9 and TRBJ2-1, and TRBD1 matches 8 of the central bases. The nucleotide sequence reads TGTGCCAGCAGCGACCGACAGGGGTTCGCCAATGAGCAGTTCTTC. Its product reads: CASSDRQGFANEQFF.